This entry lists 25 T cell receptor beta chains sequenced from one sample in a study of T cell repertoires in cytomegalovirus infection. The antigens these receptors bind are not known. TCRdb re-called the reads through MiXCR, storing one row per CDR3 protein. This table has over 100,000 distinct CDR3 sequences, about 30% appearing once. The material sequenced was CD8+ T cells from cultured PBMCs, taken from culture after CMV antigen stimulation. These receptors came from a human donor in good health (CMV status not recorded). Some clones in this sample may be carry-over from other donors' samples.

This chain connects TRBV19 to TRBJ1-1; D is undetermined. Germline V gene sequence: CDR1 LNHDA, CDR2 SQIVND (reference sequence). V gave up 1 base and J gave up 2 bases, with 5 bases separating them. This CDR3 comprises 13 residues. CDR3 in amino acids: CASSIAVNTEAFF. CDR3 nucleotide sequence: TGTGCCAGTAGTATAGCCGTAAACACTGAAGCTTTCTTT.

The CDR3 nucleotides read TGCAGCGTTGAATCTCCGGACAGGACCTACGAGCAGTACTTC. The encoded protein is CSVESPDRTYEQYF. The chain uses TRBV29-1 and TRBJ2-7, with TRBD1 matching 7 bases. Trimming cost V 2 bases and J 2 bases; bases outside gene matches: 6. In germline, CDR1 is SQVTM, CDR2 ANQGSEA. There are 14 residues in the CDR3.

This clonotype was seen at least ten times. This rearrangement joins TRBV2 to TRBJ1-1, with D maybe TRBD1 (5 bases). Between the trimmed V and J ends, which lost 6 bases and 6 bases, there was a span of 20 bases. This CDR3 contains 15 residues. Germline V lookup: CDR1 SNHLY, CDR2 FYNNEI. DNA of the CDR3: TGTGCCAGCAGCTTCCGGGGCAATATCCTATCTGAAGCTTTCTTT. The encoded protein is CASSFRGNILSEAFF.

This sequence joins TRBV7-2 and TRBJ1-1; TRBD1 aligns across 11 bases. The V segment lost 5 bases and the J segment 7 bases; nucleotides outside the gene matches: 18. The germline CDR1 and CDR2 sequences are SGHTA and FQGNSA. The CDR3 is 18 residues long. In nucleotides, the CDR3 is TGTGCCAGCAGCCGACATGTCGGGACAGGGGGTTTATATGTTGAAGCTTTCTTT. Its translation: CASSRHVGTGGLYVEAFF.

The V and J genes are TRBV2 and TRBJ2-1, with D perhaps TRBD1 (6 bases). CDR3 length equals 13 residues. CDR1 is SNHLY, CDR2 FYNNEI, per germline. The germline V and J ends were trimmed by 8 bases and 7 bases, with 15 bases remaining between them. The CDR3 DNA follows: TGTGCCAGCGGGGACATCCCCATTAATGAGCAGTTCTTC. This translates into CASGDIPINEQFF.

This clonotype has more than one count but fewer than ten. The CDR3 nucleotides are TGTGCCAGCAGTTTCCAGGGAAGTCCGGAGACCCAGTACTTC. It codes for CASSFQGSPETQYF. The J gene is TRBJ2-5, the V gene TRBV27; maybe TRBD1 (5 bases). Germline V gives CDR1 MNHEY, CDR2 SMNVEV (reference sequence). Trimming took off 3 bases at V and 5 bases at J, with 13 bases between the two ends. This CDR3 spans 14 amino acids.

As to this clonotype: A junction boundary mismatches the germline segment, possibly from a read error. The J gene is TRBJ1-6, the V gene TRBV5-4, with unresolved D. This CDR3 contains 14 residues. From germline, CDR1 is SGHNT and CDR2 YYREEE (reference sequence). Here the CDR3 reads CTSSTPGPDSPLHF. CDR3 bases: TGTACCAGCAGCACACCTGGGCCCGATTCACCCCTCCACTTT.

Here the CDR3 DNA reads TGTGCCAGCAGCGCAGGGACAGGGGATCTCGAGCAGTACTTC. Protein: CASSAGTGDLEQYF. The chain has TRBV9 and TRBJ2-7; 10 nucleotides match TRBD1. This CDR3 has 14 residues. Trimming removed 3 bases from V and 6 bases from J; junction bases left unmatched: 6. In germline, CDR1 is SGDLS, CDR2 YYNGEE.

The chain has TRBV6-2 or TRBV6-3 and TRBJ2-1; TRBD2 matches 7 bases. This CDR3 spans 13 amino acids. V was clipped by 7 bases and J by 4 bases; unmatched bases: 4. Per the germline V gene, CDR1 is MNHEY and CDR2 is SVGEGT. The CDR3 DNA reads TGTGCCAGCAATGAGGGAGGGTACAATGAGCAGTTCTTC. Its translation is CASNEGGYNEQFF.

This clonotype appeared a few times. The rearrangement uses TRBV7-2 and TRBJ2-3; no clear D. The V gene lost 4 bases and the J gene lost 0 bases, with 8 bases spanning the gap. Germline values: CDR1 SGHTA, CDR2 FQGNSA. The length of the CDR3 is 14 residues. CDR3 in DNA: TGTGCCAGCAGCTCACCACATAGCACAGATACGCAGTATTTT. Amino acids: CASSSPHSTDTQYF.

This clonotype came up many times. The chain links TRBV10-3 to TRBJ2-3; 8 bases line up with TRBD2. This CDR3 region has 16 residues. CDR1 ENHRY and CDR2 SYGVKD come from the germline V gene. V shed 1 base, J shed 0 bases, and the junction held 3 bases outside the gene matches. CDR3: CAISELGGGSTDTQYF. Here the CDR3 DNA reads TGTGCCATCAGTGAGTTGGGCGGGGGGAGCACAGATACGCAGTATTTT.

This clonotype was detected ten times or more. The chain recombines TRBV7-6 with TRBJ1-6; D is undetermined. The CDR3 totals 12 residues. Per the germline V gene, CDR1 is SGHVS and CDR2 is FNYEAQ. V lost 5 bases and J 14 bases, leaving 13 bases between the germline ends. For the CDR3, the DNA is TGTGCCAGCAGCCCCAATTGGGAATCCCTCCACTTT. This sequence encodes CASSPNWESLHF.

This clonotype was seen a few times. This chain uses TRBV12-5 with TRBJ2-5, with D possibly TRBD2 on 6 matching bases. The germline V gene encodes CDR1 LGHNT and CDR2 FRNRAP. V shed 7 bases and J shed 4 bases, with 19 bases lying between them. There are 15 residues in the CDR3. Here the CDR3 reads CASAESPSEGETQYF. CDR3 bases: TGTGCTAGTGCCGAGAGCCCTAGCGAGGGAGAGACCCAGTACTTC.

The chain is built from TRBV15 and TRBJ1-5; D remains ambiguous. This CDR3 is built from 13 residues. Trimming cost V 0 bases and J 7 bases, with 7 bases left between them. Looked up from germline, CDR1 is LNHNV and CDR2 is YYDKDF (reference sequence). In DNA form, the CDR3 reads TGTGCCACCAGCAGAGATTTATCGCAGCCCCAGCATTTT. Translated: CATSRDLSQPQHF.

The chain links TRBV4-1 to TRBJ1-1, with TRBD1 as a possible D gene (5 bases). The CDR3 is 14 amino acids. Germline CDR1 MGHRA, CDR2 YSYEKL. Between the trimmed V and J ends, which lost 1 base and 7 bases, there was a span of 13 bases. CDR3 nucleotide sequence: TGCGCCAGCAGCCAAGTAGGTTACGGGGGTGAAGCTTTCTTT. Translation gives CASSQVGYGGEAFF.

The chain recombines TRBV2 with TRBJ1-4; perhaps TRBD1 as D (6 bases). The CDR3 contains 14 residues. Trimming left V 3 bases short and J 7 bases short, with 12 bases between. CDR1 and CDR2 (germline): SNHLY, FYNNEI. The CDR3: CASSDNRDSEKLFF. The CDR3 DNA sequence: TGTGCCAGCAGTGACAACAGGGATAGTGAAAAACTGTTTTTT.

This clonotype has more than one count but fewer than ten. Written as DNA, the CDR3 is TGTGCCAGCAGCTTGCAGCCTGGGGGGGCACCTAACTATGGCTACACCTTC. As protein: CASSLQPGGAPNYGYTF. This chain connects TRBV7-9 to TRBJ1-2, with D maybe TRBD1 (6 bases). Germline CDR1 and CDR2: SEHNR and FQNEAQ (reference sequence). There are 17 residues in the CDR3. With 3 bases removed from V and 0 bases from J, the gap between germline ends came to 17 bases.

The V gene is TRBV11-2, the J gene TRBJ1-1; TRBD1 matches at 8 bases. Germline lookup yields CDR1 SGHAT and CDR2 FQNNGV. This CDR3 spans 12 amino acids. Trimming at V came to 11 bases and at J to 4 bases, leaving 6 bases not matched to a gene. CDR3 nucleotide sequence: TGTGCCGCAGGACAGGGAAGCACTGAAGCTTTCTTT. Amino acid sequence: CAAGQGSTEAFF.

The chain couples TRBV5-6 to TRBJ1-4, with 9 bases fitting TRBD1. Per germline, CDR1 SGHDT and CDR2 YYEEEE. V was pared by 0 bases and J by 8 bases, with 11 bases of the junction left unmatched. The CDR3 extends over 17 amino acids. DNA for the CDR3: TGTGCCAGCAGCTTGGGGGACAGGGACTATATAGAAGAAAAACTGTTTTTT. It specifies CASSLGDRDYIEEKLFF.

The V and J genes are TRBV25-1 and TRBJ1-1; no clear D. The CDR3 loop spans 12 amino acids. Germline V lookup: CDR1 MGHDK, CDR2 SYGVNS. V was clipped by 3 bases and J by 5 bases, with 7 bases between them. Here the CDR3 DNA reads TGTGCCAGCAGTGACCTCGTGACTGAAGCTTTCTTT. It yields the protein CASSDLVTEAFF.

As DNA, the CDR3 is TGCGCCAGCAGCTCCACCCTGGAATCCTACGAGCAGTACTTC. Translating gives CASSSTLESYEQYF. This chain connects TRBV5-1 to TRBJ2-7, with D hard to call. With 3 bases removed from V and 1 base from J, the gap between germline ends came to 11 bases. Germline V lookup: CDR1 SGHRS, CDR2 YFSETQ. The CDR3 is made up of 14 amino acids.

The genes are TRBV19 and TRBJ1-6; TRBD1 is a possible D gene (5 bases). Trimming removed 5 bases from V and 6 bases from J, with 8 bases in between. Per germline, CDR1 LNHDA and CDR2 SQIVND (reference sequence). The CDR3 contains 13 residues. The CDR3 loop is CASSSQGNSPLHF. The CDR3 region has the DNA TGTGCCAGTAGTTCCCAGGGTAATTCACCCCTCCACTTT.

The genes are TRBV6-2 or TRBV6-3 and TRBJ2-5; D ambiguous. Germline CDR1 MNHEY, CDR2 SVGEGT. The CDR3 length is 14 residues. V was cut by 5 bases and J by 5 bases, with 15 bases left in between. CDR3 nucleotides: TGTGCCAGCAGTCCGAGACGGACGAGGGAGACCCAGTACTTC. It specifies CASSPRRTRETQYF.

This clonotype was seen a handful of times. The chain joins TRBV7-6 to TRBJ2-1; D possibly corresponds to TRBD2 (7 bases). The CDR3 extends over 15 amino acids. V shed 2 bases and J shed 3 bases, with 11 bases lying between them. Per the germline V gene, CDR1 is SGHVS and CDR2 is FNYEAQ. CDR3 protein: CASSLRGGYYNEQFF. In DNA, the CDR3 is TGTGCCAGCAGCTTAAGGGGGGGTTACTACAATGAGCAGTTCTTC.

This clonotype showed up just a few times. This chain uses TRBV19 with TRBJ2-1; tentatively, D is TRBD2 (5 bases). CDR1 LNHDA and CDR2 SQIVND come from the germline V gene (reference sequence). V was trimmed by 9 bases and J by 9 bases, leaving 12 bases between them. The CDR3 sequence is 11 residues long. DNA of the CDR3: TGTGCCAGCGCGGGCTCAGGTGAGCAGTTCTTC. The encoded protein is CASAGSGEQFF. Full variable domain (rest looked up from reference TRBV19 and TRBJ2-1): DGGITQSPKYLFRKEGQNVTLSCEQNLNHDAMYWYRQDPGQGLRLIYYSQIVNDFQKGDIAEGYSVSREKKESFPLTVTSAQKNPTAFYLCASAGSGEQFFGPGTRLTVL.